This TCR beta chain stems from a study of T cell responses to AZD1222 COVID-19 vaccine. Trimming took 2 bases from V and 7 from J, leaving 14 bases between them. Germline loops: CDR1 LNHDA, CDR2 SQIVND (reference sequence). CDR3 length: 14 amino acids. General study results and limits: Donors were mostly white British, more females; clonal diversity possibly underestimated. Every sample of the repertoires postdated the peak T cell response.

Sequencing used immunoSEQ multiplex PCR; TCRdb keeps in-frame clones, though not all of them. The table lists 150,000 to 200,000 clones, around nine tenths of them singletons. As for this clone: What it binds is unknown.

Both about-4-week and about-12-week second-dose recipients were combined. The receptor was isolated from an adult who received the AZD1222 COVID-19 vaccine. V and J are TRBV19 and TRBJ1-2; D is unclear. The specimen comprised peripheral blood, sampled 28 days after the second AZD1222 dose. The CDR3 reads CASSIKTKSVGYTF. Written as DNA, the CDR3 is TGTGCCAGTAGTATAAAGACAAAGTCTGTTGGCTACACCTTC.